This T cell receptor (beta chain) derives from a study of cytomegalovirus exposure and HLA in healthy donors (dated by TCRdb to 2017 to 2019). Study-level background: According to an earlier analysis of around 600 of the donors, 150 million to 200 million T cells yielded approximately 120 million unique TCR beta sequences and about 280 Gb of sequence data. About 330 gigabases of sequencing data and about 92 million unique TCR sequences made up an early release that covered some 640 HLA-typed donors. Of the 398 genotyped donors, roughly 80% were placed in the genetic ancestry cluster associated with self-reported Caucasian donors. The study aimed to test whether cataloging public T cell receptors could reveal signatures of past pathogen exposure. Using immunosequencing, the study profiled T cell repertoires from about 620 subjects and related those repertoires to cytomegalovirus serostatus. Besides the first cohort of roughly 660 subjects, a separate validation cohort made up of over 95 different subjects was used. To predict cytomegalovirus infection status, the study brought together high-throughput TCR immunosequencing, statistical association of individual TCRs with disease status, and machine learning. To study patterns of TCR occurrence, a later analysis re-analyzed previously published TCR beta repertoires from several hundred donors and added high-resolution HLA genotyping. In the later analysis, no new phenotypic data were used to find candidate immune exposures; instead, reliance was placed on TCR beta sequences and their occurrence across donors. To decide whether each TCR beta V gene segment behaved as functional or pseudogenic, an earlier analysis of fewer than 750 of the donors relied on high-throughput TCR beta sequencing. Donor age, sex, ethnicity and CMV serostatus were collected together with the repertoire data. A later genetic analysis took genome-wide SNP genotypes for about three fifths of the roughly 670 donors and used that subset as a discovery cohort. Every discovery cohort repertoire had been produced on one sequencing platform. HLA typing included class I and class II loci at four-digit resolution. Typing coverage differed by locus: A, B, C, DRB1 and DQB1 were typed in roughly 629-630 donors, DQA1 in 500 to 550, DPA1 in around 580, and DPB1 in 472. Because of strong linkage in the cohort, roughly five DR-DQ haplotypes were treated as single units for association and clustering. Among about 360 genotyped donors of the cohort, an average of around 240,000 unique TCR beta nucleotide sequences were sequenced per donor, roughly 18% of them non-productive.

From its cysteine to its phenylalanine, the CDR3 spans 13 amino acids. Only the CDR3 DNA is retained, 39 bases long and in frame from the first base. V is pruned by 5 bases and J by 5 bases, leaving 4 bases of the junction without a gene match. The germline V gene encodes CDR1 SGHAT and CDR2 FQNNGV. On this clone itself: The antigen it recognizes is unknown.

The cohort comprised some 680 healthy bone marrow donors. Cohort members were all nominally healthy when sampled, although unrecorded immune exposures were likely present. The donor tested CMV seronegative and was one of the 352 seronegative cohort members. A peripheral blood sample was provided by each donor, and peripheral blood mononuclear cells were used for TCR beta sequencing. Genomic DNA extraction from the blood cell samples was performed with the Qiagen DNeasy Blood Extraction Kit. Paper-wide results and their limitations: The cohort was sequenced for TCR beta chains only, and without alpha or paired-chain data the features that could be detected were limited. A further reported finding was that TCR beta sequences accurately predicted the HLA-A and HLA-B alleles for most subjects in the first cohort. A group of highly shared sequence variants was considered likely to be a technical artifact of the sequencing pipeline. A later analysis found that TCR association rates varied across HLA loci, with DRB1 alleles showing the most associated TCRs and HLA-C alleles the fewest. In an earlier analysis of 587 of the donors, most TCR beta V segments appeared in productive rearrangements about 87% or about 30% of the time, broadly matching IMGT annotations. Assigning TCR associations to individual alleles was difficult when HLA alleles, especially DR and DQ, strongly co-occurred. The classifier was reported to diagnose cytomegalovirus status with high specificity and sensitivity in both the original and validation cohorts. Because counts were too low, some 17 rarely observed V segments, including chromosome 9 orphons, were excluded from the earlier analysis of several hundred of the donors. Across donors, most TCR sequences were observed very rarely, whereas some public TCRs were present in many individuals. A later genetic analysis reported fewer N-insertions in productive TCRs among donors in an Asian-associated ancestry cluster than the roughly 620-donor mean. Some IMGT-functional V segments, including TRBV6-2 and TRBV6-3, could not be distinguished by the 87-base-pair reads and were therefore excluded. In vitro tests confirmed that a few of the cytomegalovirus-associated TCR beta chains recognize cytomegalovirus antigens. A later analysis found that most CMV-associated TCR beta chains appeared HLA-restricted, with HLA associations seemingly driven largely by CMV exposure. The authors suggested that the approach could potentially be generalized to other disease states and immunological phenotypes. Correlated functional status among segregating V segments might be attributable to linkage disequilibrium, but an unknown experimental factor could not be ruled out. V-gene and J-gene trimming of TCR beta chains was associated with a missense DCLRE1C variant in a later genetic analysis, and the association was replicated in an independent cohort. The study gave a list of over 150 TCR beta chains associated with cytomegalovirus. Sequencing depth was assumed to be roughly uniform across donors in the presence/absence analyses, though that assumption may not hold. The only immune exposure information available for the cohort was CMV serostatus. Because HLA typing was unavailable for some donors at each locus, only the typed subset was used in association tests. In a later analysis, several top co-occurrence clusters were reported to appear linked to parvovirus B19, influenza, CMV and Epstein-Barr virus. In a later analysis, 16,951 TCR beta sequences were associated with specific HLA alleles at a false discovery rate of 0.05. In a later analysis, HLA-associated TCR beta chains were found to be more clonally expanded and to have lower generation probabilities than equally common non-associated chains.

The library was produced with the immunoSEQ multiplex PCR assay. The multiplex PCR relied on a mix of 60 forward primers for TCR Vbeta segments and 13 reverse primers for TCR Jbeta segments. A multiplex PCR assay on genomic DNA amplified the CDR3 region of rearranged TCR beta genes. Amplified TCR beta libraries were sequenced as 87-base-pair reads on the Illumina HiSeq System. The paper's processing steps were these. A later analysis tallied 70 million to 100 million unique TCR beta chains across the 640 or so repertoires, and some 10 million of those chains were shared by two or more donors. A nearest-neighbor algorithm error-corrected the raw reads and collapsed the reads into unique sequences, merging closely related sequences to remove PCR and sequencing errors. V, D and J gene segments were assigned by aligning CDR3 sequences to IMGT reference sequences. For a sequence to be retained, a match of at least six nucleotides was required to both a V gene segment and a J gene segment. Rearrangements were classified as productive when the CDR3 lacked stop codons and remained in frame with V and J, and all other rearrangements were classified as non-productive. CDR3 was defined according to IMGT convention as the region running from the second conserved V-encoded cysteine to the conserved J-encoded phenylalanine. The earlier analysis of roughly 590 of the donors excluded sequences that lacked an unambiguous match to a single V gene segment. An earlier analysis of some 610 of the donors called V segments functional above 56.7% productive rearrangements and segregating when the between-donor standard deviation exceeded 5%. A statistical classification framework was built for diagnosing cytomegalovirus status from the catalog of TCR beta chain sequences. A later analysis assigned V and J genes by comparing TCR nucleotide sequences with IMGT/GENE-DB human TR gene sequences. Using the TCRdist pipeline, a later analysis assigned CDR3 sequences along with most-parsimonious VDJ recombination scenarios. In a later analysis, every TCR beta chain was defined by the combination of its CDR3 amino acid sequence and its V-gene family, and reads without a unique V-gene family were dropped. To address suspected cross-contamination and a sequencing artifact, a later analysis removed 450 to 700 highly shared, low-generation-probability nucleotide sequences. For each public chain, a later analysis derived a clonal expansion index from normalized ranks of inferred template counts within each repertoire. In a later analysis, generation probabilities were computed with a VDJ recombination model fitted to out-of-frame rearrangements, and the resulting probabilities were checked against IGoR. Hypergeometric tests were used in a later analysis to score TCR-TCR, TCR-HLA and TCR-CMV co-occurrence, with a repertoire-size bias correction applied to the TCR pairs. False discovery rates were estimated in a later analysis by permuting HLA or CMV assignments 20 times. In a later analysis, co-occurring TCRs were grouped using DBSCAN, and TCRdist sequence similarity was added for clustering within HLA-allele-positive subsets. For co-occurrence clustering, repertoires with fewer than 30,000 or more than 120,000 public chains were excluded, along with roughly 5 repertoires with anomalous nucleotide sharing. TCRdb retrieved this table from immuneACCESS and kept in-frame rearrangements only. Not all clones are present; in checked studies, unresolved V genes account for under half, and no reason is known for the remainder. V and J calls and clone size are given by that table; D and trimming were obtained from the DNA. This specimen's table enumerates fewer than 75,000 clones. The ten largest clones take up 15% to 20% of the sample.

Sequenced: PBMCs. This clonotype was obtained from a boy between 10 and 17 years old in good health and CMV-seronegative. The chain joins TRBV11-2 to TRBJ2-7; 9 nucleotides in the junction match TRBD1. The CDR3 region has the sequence CASSLQGAHEQYF. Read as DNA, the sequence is TGTGCCAGCAGCCTACAGGGGGCCCACGAGCAGTACTTC.